The 5 T cell receptor beta chains listed next were all sequenced from one sample in a study of blood T cell repertoires in COVID-19. The repertoire was sequenced with immunoSEQ multiplex PCR; TCRdb's copy has only in-frame clones and lacks some. The data contain 250,000 or so clones, under 95% of them singletons. The sample taken for sequencing was PBMCs or T cells enriched from blood (not recorded which). The source of these receptors is a man between 35 and 55 years old who had been exposed to COVID-19.

The gene calls are TRBV9 and TRBJ1-6; 9 nucleotides align to TRBD1. The V and J ends lost 0 bases and 5 bases, in that order; junction bases with no gene match: 9. CDR3 length equals 18 residues. Germline V gene sequence: CDR1 SGDLS, CDR2 YYNGEE. The CDR3 reads CASSVAPGQGPNNSPLHF. For the CDR3, the DNA is TGTGCCAGCAGCGTAGCTCCGGGACAGGGACCTAATAATTCACCCCTCCACTTT.

The chain is built from TRBV19 and TRBJ1-5; no reliable D call. The V end was cut by 8 bases, the J end by 9 bases, with 14 bases between. The CDR3 loop spans 12 amino acids. Looked up from germline, CDR1 is LNHDA and CDR2 is SQIVND (reference sequence). The CDR3 DNA follows: TGTGCCAGTGGCAATTACCCGGGGCCCCAGCATTTT. Translation gives CASGNYPGPQHF.

V gene TRBV5-1 combines with J gene TRBJ2-5, with a weak D call TRBD1 (6 bases). Germline CDR1 SGHRS, CDR2 YFSETQ. This CDR3 is 15 amino acids long. V lost 1 base, J lost 1 base, and 11 bases lay in between. In nucleotides, the CDR3 is TGCGCCAGCAGCTTGTCCAGGGGATCCCAAGAGACCCAGTACTTC. Translated, it gives CASSLSRGSQETQYF.

The V call is TRBV5-5, the J call TRBJ2-7, with 11 bases matching TRBD2. Germline loops: CDR1 SGHKS, CDR2 YYEKEE (reference sequence). The CDR3 length is 15 residues. Losses at the gene ends were 6 bases for V and 3 bases for J; bases not matched to a gene: 8. The CDR3 DNA is TGTGCCAGCACCCCACTAGCGGGAGTGGTCTACGAGCAGTACTTC. This codes for CASTPLAGVVYEQYF.

This sequence joins TRBV23-1 and TRBJ2-2; maybe TRBD2 (5 bases). TRBV23-1 is flagged as an ORF with uncertain function. The CDR3 consists of 20 residues. Deletions cut 0 bases from V and 0 bases from J, with 20 bases between. CDR3 sequence (DNA): TGCGCCAGCAGTCAATCAAATAACACAAGAACGGGATCGAACACCGGGGAGCTGTTTTTT. It encodes CASSQSNNTRTGSNTGELFF.